This T cell receptor beta chain derives from a study of blood T cell repertoires in COVID-19. Measured with immunoSEQ multiplex PCR; TCRdb has only the in-frame clones, and not every one. The table has 150,000 to 250,000 clones, 70% to 80% seen once. Germline-derived CDR1 and CDR2 are SGHAT and FQNNGV. V shed 3 bases and J shed 0 bases, with 18 bases lying between them. The CDR3 loop spans 19 amino acids. The V gene is TRBV11-2, the J gene TRBJ2-6; D might be TRBD1 (5 bases). This sequence was found in a woman between 40 and 55 years old with COVID-19, enrolled during active disease. Sequencing was carried out using peripheral blood. The CDR3 DNA sequence: TGTGCCAGCAGCTTTTACGGCAGGGAATCCCTCTCTGGGGCCAACGTCCTGACTTTC. Its protein is CASSFYGRESLSGANVLTF.